The clone carrying this T cell receptor (beta chain) occurred once. Its specificity is not known. Trimming left V 0 bases short and J 0 bases short, with 9 bases between. This CDR3 is 15 amino acids long. Germline V gene data show CDR1 as SGDLS and CDR2 as YYNGEE. As TCR cDNA was made by 5'RACE template switching, a universal primer site and UMIs were added. TCRdb analysed the 5' RACE reads with MiXCR anew, one entry per CDR3 protein. The table records 450,000 to 550,000 distinct CDR3 sequences, around a fifth of them present only once. The data are from a study of T cells after yellow fever vaccination. Study-level findings and limits: Only a minor proportion of clonotypes was detected across both CD4 and CD8 compartments. Among primary-vaccination clones, most reappeared after the booster, at just under 98% for CD4 and around 91% for CD8. It was a weaker secondary response, yet one that peaked faster, at day 5 versus 15.

The TCR sequence derives from a man between 18 and 29 years old who received the YFV17D yellow fever vaccine. The chain carries TRBV9 and TRBJ1-1; D uncertain. The specimen comprised PBMCs, sampled approximately 20 days after the first yellow fever vaccination. DNA for the CDR3: TGTGCCAGCAGCGTAGAGGTACAGATGAACACTGAAGCTTTCTTT. Its protein is CASSVEVQMNTEAFF. Supplemented by reference TRBV9 and TRBJ1-1, the full variable domain reads DSGVTQTPKHLITATGQRVTLRCSPRSGDLSVYWYQQSLDQGLQFLIQYYNGEERAKGNILERFSAQQFPDLHSELNLSSLELGDSALYFCASSVEVQMNTEAFFGQGTRLTVV.